These T cell receptor beta chains were read from a single sample in a study of regulatory T cells in long-lasting Graves disease. TCRdb itself ran the multiplex PCR reads through MiXCR, one entry per CDR3 protein. Of around 420,000 distinct CDR3 sequences listed, approximately 16% are singletons. This sample also belongs to another study, concerning T cells in Graves' hyperthyroidism and ophthalmopathy.

The sample here was peripheral blood mononuclear cells (PBMCs), taken at new diagnosis, from a patient treated with antithyroid drugs. The source of these receptors is a woman in her thirties or forties with Graves disease. The CDR3 runs from the conserved cysteine through the conserved F or W. The D gene is left open where the match is weak. Part of the rows lack a size; the others show once, few, many or a class for expanded clones.

d_call: TRBD1; clone_size: many; j_call: TRBJ1-5; v_call: TRBV19; cdr3_aa: CASKMNRGSNQPQHF; cdr3_nt: TGTGCCAGTAAAATGAACAGGGGATCCAATCAGCCCCAGCATTTT
d_call: .; clone_size: many; j_call: TRBJ2-5; v_call: TRBV28; cdr3_aa: CASTDTSSRETQYF; cdr3_nt: TGTGCCAGCACTGATACTAGCTCGAGGGAGACCCAGTACTTC
d_call: TRBD2; clone_size: many; j_call: TRBJ2-3; v_call: TRBV5-6; cdr3_aa: CASSSGSVTDTQYF; cdr3_nt: TGTGCCAGCAGCAGCGGGAGCGTGACAGATACGCAGTATTTT
d_call: TRBD2; clone_size: .; j_call: TRBJ2-1; v_call: TRBV12-3/TRBV12-4; cdr3_aa: CASRPTSGYNEQFF; cdr3_nt: TGTGCCAGCAGGCCGACTAGCGGATACAATGAGCAGTTCTTC
d_call: .; clone_size: many; j_call: TRBJ1-2; v_call: TRBV28; cdr3_aa: CASSFVSQGGYTF; cdr3_nt: TGTGCCAGCAGTTTCGTGTCTCAGGGTGGCTACACCTTC
d_call: TRBD2; clone_size: .; j_call: TRBJ2-1; v_call: TRBV19; cdr3_aa: CASSMLAGGGEQFF; cdr3_nt: TGTGCCAGTAGTATGCTAGCGGGAGGGGGTGAGCAGTTCTTC
d_call: TRBD1; clone_size: many; j_call: TRBJ2-6; v_call: TRBV29-1; cdr3_aa: CSAQQGTGANVLTF; cdr3_nt: TGCAGCGCTCAACAGGGGACTGGGGCCAACGTCCTGACTTTC
d_call: .; clone_size: .; j_call: TRBJ2-7; v_call: TRBV4-1; cdr3_aa: CASSQERRGNYEQYF; cdr3_nt: TGCGCCAGCAGCCAAGAGAGGCGGGGAAACTACGAGCAGTACTTC
d_call: TRBD1; clone_size: many; j_call: TRBJ2-5; v_call: TRBV3-1; cdr3_aa: CASSQATSGQGAKTQYF; cdr3_nt: TGTGCCAGCAGCCAAGCTACCTCCGGACAGGGCGCGAAGACCCAGTACTTC
d_call: .; clone_size: few; j_call: TRBJ2-2; v_call: TRBV5-1; cdr3_aa: CASSFWGQNTGELFF; cdr3_nt: TGCGCCAGCAGCTTTTGGGGGCAGAACACCGGGGAGCTGTTTTTT
d_call: TRBD2; clone_size: many; j_call: TRBJ2-2; v_call: TRBV12-3/TRBV12-4; cdr3_aa: CASSLSGRAGEELFF; cdr3_nt: TGTGCCAGCAGTTTGAGCGGGAGGGCCGGTGAGGAGCTGTTTTTT
d_call: .; clone_size: many; j_call: TRBJ1-4; v_call: TRBV20-1; cdr3_aa: CSARKDLNEKLFF; cdr3_nt: TGCAGTGCTAGAAAGGACCTCAATGAAAAACTGTTTTTT
d_call: TRBD1; clone_size: .; j_call: TRBJ1-4; v_call: TRBV4-2; cdr3_aa: CASSQVQGAGEKLFF; cdr3_nt: TGTGCCAGCAGCCAAGTCCAGGGGGCAGGCGAAAAACTGTTTTTT
d_call: .; clone_size: many; j_call: TRBJ2-6; v_call: TRBV27; cdr3_aa: CASSSSAGANVLTF; cdr3_nt: TGTGCCAGCAGTTCATCGGCTGGGGCCAACGTCCTGACTTTC
d_call: .; clone_size: many; j_call: TRBJ2-7; v_call: TRBV12-3/TRBV12-4; cdr3_aa: CASTTTGLPYEQYF; cdr3_nt: TGTGCCAGCACCACCACAGGGCTTCCCTACGAGCAGTACTTC
d_call: TRBD2; clone_size: .; j_call: TRBJ2-1; v_call: TRBV29-1; cdr3_aa: CSVELAGGPHNEQFF; cdr3_nt: TGCAGCGTTGAACTAGCGGGAGGGCCCCACAATGAGCAGTTCTTC
d_call: TRBD2; clone_size: many; j_call: TRBJ2-1; v_call: TRBV28; cdr3_aa: CASSQRALYMGGANEQFF; cdr3_nt: TGTGCCAGCAGTCAAAGAGCCCTTTACATGGGAGGGGCCAATGAGCAGTTCTTC
d_call: TRBD1; clone_size: many; j_call: TRBJ2-6; v_call: TRBV2; cdr3_aa: CASSEGQGAGANVLTF; cdr3_nt: TGTGCCAGCAGTGAGGGTCAGGGGGCTGGGGCCAACGTCCTGACTTTC
d_call: .; clone_size: .; j_call: TRBJ1-2; v_call: TRBV20-1; cdr3_aa: CSAIEEGRGYGYTF; cdr3_nt: TGCAGTGCCATTGAGGAGGGAAGAGGATATGGCTACACCTTC
d_call: TRBD2; clone_size: few; j_call: TRBJ2-3; v_call: TRBV5-4; cdr3_aa: CASSLGGGGGDTQYF; cdr3_nt: TGTGCCAGCAGCTTGGGGGGCGGGGGAGGAGATACGCAGTATTTT
d_call: .; clone_size: many; j_call: TRBJ2-3; v_call: TRBV5-6; cdr3_aa: CASSFETGSQSDTQYF; cdr3_nt: TGTGCCAGCAGCTTCGAAACCGGGAGTCAGTCAGATACGCAGTATTTT
d_call: .; clone_size: many; j_call: TRBJ1-1; v_call: TRBV29-1; cdr3_aa: CSVEEGAYRGAFF; cdr3_nt: TGCAGCGTTGAAGAAGGGGCGTACCGGGGAGCTTTCTTT
d_call: TRBD1; clone_size: .; j_call: TRBJ2-3; v_call: TRBV7-9; cdr3_aa: CASSLADRVPADTQYF; cdr3_nt: TGTGCCAGCAGCTTAGCGGACAGGGTCCCAGCGGATACGCAGTATTTT
d_call: .; clone_size: many; j_call: TRBJ2-5; v_call: TRBV28; cdr3_aa: CASSLFGARETQYF; cdr3_nt: TGTGCCAGCAGTTTATTTGGGGCTCGAGAGACCCAGTACTTC
d_call: TRBD2; clone_size: many; j_call: TRBJ2-1; v_call: TRBV11-2; cdr3_aa: CASSLTRLAGVTIGYNEQFF; cdr3_nt: TGTGCCAGCAGCTTAACCCGATTAGCGGGAGTGACCATTGGCTACAATGAGCAGTTCTTC
d_call: .; clone_size: many; j_call: TRBJ2-7; v_call: TRBV20-1; cdr3_aa: CSARGEYEQYF; cdr3_nt: TGCAGTGCTAGAGGGGAGTACGAGCAGTACTTC
d_call: .; clone_size: many; j_call: TRBJ1-5; v_call: TRBV6-1; cdr3_aa: CASSLTGLNQPQHF; cdr3_nt: TGTGCCAGCAGTCTGACGGGTCTCAATCAGCCCCAGCATTTT
d_call: TRBD2; clone_size: .; j_call: TRBJ2-7; v_call: TRBV6-1; cdr3_aa: CASRRGTSFYEQYF; cdr3_nt: TGTGCCAGCAGACGCGGGACTAGCTTTTACGAGCAGTACTTC
d_call: .; clone_size: many; j_call: TRBJ2-1; v_call: TRBV6-5; cdr3_aa: CASSSSQGTGSYNEQFF; cdr3_nt: TGTGCCAGCAGTTCTTCCCAGGGTACCGGGTCCTACAATGAGCAGTTCTTC
d_call: .; clone_size: many; j_call: TRBJ1-2; v_call: TRBV7-9; cdr3_aa: CASSAQRNYGYTF; cdr3_nt: TGTGCCAGCAGTGCTCAAAGGAACTATGGCTACACCTTC
d_call: .; clone_size: many; j_call: TRBJ2-1; v_call: TRBV2; cdr3_aa: CASSLDLNEQFF; cdr3_nt: TGTGCCAGCAGCTTAGATCTCAATGAGCAGTTCTTC
d_call: .; clone_size: many; j_call: TRBJ2-1; v_call: TRBV11-2; cdr3_aa: CASSHLRGVANEQFF; cdr3_nt: TGTGCCAGCAGCCACCTAAGGGGAGTAGCCAATGAGCAGTTCTTC
d_call: TRBD1; clone_size: few; j_call: TRBJ1-5; v_call: TRBV6-2/TRBV6-3; cdr3_aa: CASSYVSGTGSNQPQHF; cdr3_nt: TGTGCCAGCAGTTACGTCAGCGGGACAGGGAGCAATCAGCCCCAGCATTTT
d_call: TRBD2; clone_size: many; j_call: TRBJ2-4; v_call: TRBV28; cdr3_aa: CASSFQRGSGNIQYF; cdr3_nt: TGTGCCAGCAGTTTTCAGCGCGGGAGCGGAAACATTCAGTACTTC
d_call: .; clone_size: few; j_call: TRBJ2-1; v_call: TRBV6-1; cdr3_aa: CASSEALLYNEQFF; cdr3_nt: TGTGCCAGCAGTGAAGCGCTCCTCTACAATGAGCAGTTCTTC
d_call: .; clone_size: many; j_call: TRBJ2-5; v_call: TRBV27; cdr3_aa: CASSLYGQAYQETQYF; cdr3_nt: TGTGCCAGCAGTTTATATGGGCAGGCCTACCAAGAGACCCAGTACTTC
d_call: .; clone_size: few; j_call: TRBJ1-3; v_call: TRBV20-1; cdr3_aa: CSARGGSSGNTIYF; cdr3_nt: TGCAGTGCTAGGGGGGGATCCTCTGGAAACACCATATATTTT
d_call: .; clone_size: .; j_call: TRBJ1-1; v_call: TRBV5-1; cdr3_aa: CASSLQTGPNTEAFF; cdr3_nt: TGCGCCAGCAGCTTGCAGACAGGACCGAACACTGAAGCTTTCTTT
d_call: .; clone_size: many; j_call: TRBJ2-1; v_call: TRBV28; cdr3_aa: CASSLIVSYNEQFF; cdr3_nt: TGTGCCAGCAGTTTAATAGTGAGCTACAATGAGCAGTTCTTC
d_call: .; clone_size: many; j_call: TRBJ2-3; v_call: TRBV11-3; cdr3_aa: CASSFLGLPPDTQYF; cdr3_nt: TGTGCCAGCAGCTTCTTGGGACTCCCTCCAGATACGCAGTATTTT